The clone carrying this TCR beta chain was detected many times. Its antigen is not identified. This entry belongs to a study of T cells in Graves' hyperthyroidism and ophthalmopathy. Points from the study as a whole: Ophthalmopathy was model-predicted a median around 6.1 months pre-onset.

TCR beta CDR3 region amplification was performed from RNA transcripts. The HTBI primer set served for first-round RT-PCR of the TCR CDR3. TCRdb independently ran MiXCR on the multiplex PCR reads; one entry per CDR3 protein. The repertoire consists of fewer than 500,000 distinct CDR3 sequences, with roughly 12% occurring once and the leading ten covering less than 25%. Material: blood. The TCR sequence derives from a man aged 25 to 40 with Graves' hyperthyroidism that later progressed to Graves' ophthalmopathy.

The chain's CDR3 is CASSPPGTLGTGELFF. The CDR3 DNA is TGTGCCAGCAGTCCACCCGGGACCCTAGGCACCGGGGAGCTGTTTTTT. J is TRBJ2-2 and V is TRBV28; D tentatively reads TRBD1 or TRBD2 (5 bases each). CDR3 length: 16 amino acids. Per the germline V gene, CDR1 is MDHEN and CDR2 is SYDVKM. V lost 5 bases and J 4 bases, leaving 17 bases between the germline ends.